This T cell receptor (beta chain) was observed in a study of radiotherapy plus CTLA-4 blockade in lung cancer. The protocol was immunoSEQ multiplex PCR, while the TCRdb copy is restricted to in-frame clones and leaves out a portion. The table records 80,000 to 95,000 clones, around four fifths of them present only once. CDR3 length equals 14 residues. CDR1 is SQVTM, CDR2 ANQGSEA, per germline. V was cut by 1 base and J by 1 base, with 7 bases left in between. This sequence joins TRBV29-1 and TRBJ2-2; the D is unclear. Material: peripheral blood, obtained from a patient treated with radiotherapy plus ipilimumab. This TCR was sampled from a human donor with non-small cell lung cancer who had stable disease on radiotherapy plus ipilimumab. Here the CDR3 reads CSVEVVENTGELFF. CDR3 coding DNA: TGCAGCGTTGAAGTAGTCGAGAACACCGGGGAGCTGTTTTTT.